The TCR beta chain described here comes from a study of spatial heterogeneity in lung cancer. The time point denotes: sample taken at primary tumor resection. Whole RNA, which was extracted from tumor, nontumor lung tissue or frozen PBMC, was sequenced without any cell sorting. Samples were donated by 72 untreated early-stage non-small cell lung cancer patients. Looked up from germline, CDR1 is ENHRY and CDR2 is SYGVKD. Between the trimmed V and J ends, which lost 2 bases and 4 bases, there was a span of 9 bases. The CDR3 spans 14 residues. This clonotype occurred a few times. TCR cDNA molecules were tagged individually, and each one carried a unique molecular identifier. One entry per CDR3 protein results from TCRdb running MiXCR on the 5' RACE reads. In the table there are tens of thousands of distinct CDR3 sequences, about 7% of which are singletons.

V gene TRBV10-3 combines with J gene TRBJ1-5; D not resolved. The specimen comprised PBMCs, sampled at surgery. The sequence was obtained from a female donor with early-stage non-small cell lung cancer. CDR3 in amino acids: CAISEGERNQPQHF. The CDR3 DNA reads as TGTGCCATCAGTGAGGGGGAAAGGAATCAGCCCCAGCATTTT.